This TCR beta chain was identified during a study of sequential checkpoint blockade in melanoma. Study-wide results and caveats: Rising tumor T-cell fraction and clonality meant about 30 times likelier benefit.

CDR1 is KGHSH, CDR2 LQKENI, per germline. The CDR3 runs 13 residues. Between the trimmed V and J ends, which lost 3 bases and 7 bases, there was a span of 9 bases. Assay: immunoSEQ multiplex PCR; the TCRdb copy retains only in-frame clones and omits some. The table has 1,500 to 2,000 clones, 20% seen once. Treatment meaning: randomized to nivolumab then ipilimumab (arm A) or the reverse (arm B). Patients had received no earlier DNA-damaging chemotherapy. This clone was observed a few times. Its antigen is not known. J is TRBJ2-2 and V is TRBV18; TRBD2 might be the D (6 bases). Source: tumor tissue (inferred from file names), taken from a patient given nivolumab and ipilimumab in sequence. This sequence originates from a human donor with melanoma. CDR3 protein: CASSPSGVGELFF. The CDR3 region has the DNA TGTGCCAGCTCACCTTCGGGGGTCGGGGAGCTGTTTTTT.